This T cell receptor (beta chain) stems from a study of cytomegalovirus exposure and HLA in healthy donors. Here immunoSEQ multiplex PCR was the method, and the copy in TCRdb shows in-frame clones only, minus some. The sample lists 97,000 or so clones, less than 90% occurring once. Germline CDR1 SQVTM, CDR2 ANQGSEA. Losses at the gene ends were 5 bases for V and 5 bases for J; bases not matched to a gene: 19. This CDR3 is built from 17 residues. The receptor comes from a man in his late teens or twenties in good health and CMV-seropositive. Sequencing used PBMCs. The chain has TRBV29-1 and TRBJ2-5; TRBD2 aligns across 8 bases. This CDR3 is CSVPQGGTSRTGETQYF. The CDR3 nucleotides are TGCAGCGTTCCCCAGGGAGGGACTAGTAGGACCGGCGAGACCCAGTACTTC.